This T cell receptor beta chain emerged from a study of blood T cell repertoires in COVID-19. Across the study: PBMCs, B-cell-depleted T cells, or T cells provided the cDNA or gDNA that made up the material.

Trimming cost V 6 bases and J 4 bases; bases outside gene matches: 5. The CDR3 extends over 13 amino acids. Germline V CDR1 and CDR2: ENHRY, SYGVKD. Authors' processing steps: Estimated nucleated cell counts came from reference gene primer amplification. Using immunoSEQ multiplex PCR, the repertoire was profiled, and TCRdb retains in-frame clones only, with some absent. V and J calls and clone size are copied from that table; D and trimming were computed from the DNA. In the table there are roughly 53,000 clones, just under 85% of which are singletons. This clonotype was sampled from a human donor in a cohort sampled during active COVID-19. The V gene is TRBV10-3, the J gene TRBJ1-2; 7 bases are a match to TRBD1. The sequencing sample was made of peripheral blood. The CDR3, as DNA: TGTGCCATCAGGGAGGCAGGGGGCTATGGCTACACCTTC. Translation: CAIREAGGYGYTF.